This record looks at one T cell receptor beta chain sequence and its context. CDR1 and CDR2 from the germline V gene are SNHLY and FYNNEI. The trim removed 1 base at V and 9 bases at J, leaving 4 bases unmatched. This CDR3 spans 15 amino acids. This entry belongs to a study of blood T cell repertoires in COVID-19. Whole-study context: Samples representing acute and convalescent COVID-19 were sourced from the United States, Italy and Spain. PBMCs, B-cell-depleted T cells, or T cells were the source of the cDNA or gDNA that made up the material.

Study processing details: Scientists estimated how many nucleated cells there were by amplifying reference gene primers. Assay: immunoSEQ multiplex PCR; the TCRdb copy retains only in-frame clones and omits some. The V and J calls and clone size come from that table; D and trimming were worked out from the DNA. The sample shows about 220,000 clones, 60% to 85% of them seen only once. Sequencing was carried out using peripheral blood. The V gene is TRBV2, the J gene TRBJ1-6, with 9 bases identical to TRBD1. This receptor was taken from a woman between 70 and 85 years old with acute or convalescent COVID-19. The CDR3 bases are TGTGCCAGCAGTGAAGTTGGGACAGGGATTTCACCCCTCCACTTT. Translating gives CASSEVGTGISPLHF.